This entry lists 8 T cell receptor beta chains sequenced from one sample in a study of cytomegalovirus exposure and HLA in healthy donors. The PCR was carried out with 60 Vbeta primers and 13 Jbeta primers. The method was immunoSEQ multiplex PCR; TCRdb's version includes in-frame clones alone and lacks a portion of them. The sample carries roughly 160,000 clones, about two thirds recorded once. Input material: PBMCs. These receptors were taken from a woman aged 30 to 39 in good health and CMV-seronegative.

The rearrangement joins TRBV19 to TRBJ1-1, with D tentatively TRBD1 (6 bases). This CDR3 is 11 amino acids long. The germline V and J ends were trimmed by 3 bases and 8 bases, with 7 bases remaining between them. CDR1 and CDR2 (germline): LNHDA, SQIVND (reference sequence). CDR3 protein: CASSIGTEAFF. CDR3 in DNA: TGTGCCAGTAGTATTGGGACAGAAGCTTTCTTT. Using reference TRBV19 and TRBJ1-1 for the parts outside the CDR3, the full variable domain is DGGITQSPKYLFRKEGQNVTLSCEQNLNHDAMYWYRQDPGQGLRLIYYSQIVNDFQKGDIAEGYSVSREKKESFPLTVTSAQKNPTAFYLCASSIGTEAFFGQGTRLTVV.

The CDR3 is CASGPQQGTGGYTF. The DNA for the CDR3 is TGTGCCAGCGGCCCCCAACAGGGAACGGGTGGCTACACCTTC. This chain uses TRBV7-3 with TRBJ1-2; TRBD1 might be the D (6 bases). V was trimmed by 8 bases and J by 7 bases, leaving 20 bases between them. CDR3 length: 14 amino acids. The V gene's germline CDR1 is SGHTA and CDR2 FQGTGA.

The chain recombines TRBV6-6 with TRBJ2-3; D gene unclear. Germline CDR1 is MNHNY and CDR2 is SVGAGI (reference sequence). The length of the CDR3 is 13 residues. V lost 6 bases and J lost 0, with 7 bases in between. This CDR3 reads CASRPTSTDTQYF. CDR3 DNA sequence: TGTGCCAGCAGGCCGACTAGCACAGATACGCAGTATTTT.

The chain is built from TRBV19 and TRBJ2-7; 8 positions agree with TRBD2. The ends lost 4 bases at V and 4 bases at J; junction bases unmatched: 9. The germline V gene encodes CDR1 LNHDA and CDR2 SQIVND (reference sequence). The CDR3 spans 15 residues. CDR3 amino acids: CASSTRLANNYEQYF. As DNA, the CDR3 is TGTGCCAGTAGTACCCGACTAGCGAATAATTACGAGCAGTACTTC.

This clone was detected only a few times. The chain carries TRBV11-3 and TRBJ1-1; D is possibly TRBD1 (5 bases). This CDR3 region has 14 residues. Germline CDR1 reads SGHNT; CDR2 reads YENEEA. The V and J ends lost 5 bases and 0 bases respectively, with 10 bases between them. CDR3 coding DNA: TGTGCCAGCAGCCGCACAGGCCTGAACACTGAAGCTTTCTTT. As protein: CASSRTGLNTEAFF.

As for this clone: The identical CDR3 is also encoded by other nucleotide sequences in the sample. V and J are TRBV7-7 and TRBJ2-3; a weak D match, TRBD2 (6 bases). Germline values: CDR1 SSHAT, CDR2 FNYEAQ (reference sequence). The CDR3 totals 13 residues. The V gene lost 5 bases and the J gene lost 1 base, with 7 bases spanning the gap. CDR3 sequence: CASSPGGTDTQYF. For the CDR3, the DNA is TGTGCCAGCAGCCCGGGGGGCACAGATACGCAGTATTTT.

CDR3 coding DNA: TGCGCCAGCAGCCAATGGTGGGAGTTTTCCTACAATGAGCAGTTCTTC. This encodes CASSQWWEFSYNEQFF. V is TRBV4-3 and J is TRBJ2-1; possibly TRBD2 for D (5 bases). The V and J ends lost 2 bases and 1 base respectively, with 12 bases between them. The CDR3 is made up of 16 amino acids. In germline, CDR1 is LGHNA, CDR2 YSLEER.

This clone was seen only a few times. DNA of the CDR3: TGTGCCAGTAGTCCCTCCCTCGGACAGAACACTGAAGCTTTCTTT. Encoded protein: CASSPSLGQNTEAFF. V and J are TRBV19 and TRBJ1-1; D might be TRBD1 (5 bases). The CDR3 contains 15 residues. V lost 5 bases and J 1 base, leaving 14 bases between the germline ends. Germline-derived CDR1 and CDR2 are LNHDA and SQIVND (reference sequence).